This T cell receptor beta chain was observed in a study of shared clonotypes between healthy human individuals. The run depth of the assay was deep. Clones were sequenced by immunoSEQ multiplex PCR, and TCRdb holds only the in-frame ones, with some missing. The sample holds a few million clones; more than 90% are singletons and the top ten take roughly 0.15%. The specimen sequenced was naive CD4+ T cells sorted from blood. Noted subset: CD45RA+ positively selected. The sequence came from a man younger than 35 in good health.

The CDR3 coding sequence is TGTGCCAGCAGCGTAGGGTCAACGGGTGGCTACACCTTC. Protein product: CASSVGSTGGYTF. The chain has TRBV9 and TRBJ1-2; D is uncertain. Germline CDR1 SGDLS, CDR2 YYNGEE. The CDR3 spans 13 residues. Trimming left V 0 bases short and J 7 bases short, with 10 bases between.